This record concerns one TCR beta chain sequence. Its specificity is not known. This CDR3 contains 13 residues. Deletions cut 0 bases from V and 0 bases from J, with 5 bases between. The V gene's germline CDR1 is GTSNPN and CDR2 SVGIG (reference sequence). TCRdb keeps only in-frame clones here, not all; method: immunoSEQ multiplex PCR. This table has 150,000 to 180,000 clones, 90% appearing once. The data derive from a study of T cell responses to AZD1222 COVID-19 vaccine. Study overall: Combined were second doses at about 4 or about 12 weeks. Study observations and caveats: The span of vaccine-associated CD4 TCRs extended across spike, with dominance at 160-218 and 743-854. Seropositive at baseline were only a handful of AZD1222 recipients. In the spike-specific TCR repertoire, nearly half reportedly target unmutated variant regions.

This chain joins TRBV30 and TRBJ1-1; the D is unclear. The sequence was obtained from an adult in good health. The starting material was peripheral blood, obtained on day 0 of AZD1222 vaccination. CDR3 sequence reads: CAWSVRLNTEAFF. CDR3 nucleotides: TGTGCCTGGAGTGTACGTCTGAACACTGAAGCTTTCTTT.